This TCR beta chain was retrieved from a study of blood T cell repertoires in COVID-19. On the study more broadly: Acute and convalescent COVID-19 samples came from the United States, Italy and Spain. Nucleic acid was either cDNA or gDNA, and it came from T cells, B-cell-depleted T cells, or PBMCs.

In the study's own analysis: Reference gene primer amplification in the assay estimated nucleated cell counts. The protocol was immunoSEQ multiplex PCR, while the TCRdb copy is restricted to in-frame clones and leaves out a portion. The D gene and trimming were derived from the DNA, and the V and J assignments and clone size from that table. Counted here are 200,000 to 250,000 clones, around 84% occurring once; the ten biggest clones make up about 9%. The V end was cut by 2 bases, the J end by 2 bases, with 9 bases between. The CDR3 sequence is 14 residues long. Per germline, CDR1 KGHSH and CDR2 LQKENI. This clone was observed a single time.

This clonotype originated in a middle-aged man with active or convalescent COVID-19. V gene TRBV18 combines with J gene TRBJ1-2; D unclear. Sequences were obtained from peripheral blood. The DNA for the CDR3 is TGTGCCAGCTCACCAGATGGAGGGAACTATGGCTACACCTTC. Its translation is CASSPDGGNYGYTF.